The 32 T cell receptor beta chains below come from one sample, sequenced in a study of T cells after yellow fever vaccination. From the 5' RACE reads, TCRdb called clonotypes with MiXCR, one entry per CDR3 protein. This sample carries about 170,000 distinct CDR3 sequences, 8% to 13% of them seen once, and the ten largest clones take just over 35%. The input for sequencing was CD8+ T cells sorted from PBMCs, taken 15 days after the yellow fever booster vaccination. The receptor set was obtained from a man between 18 and 35 years old who received the YFV17D yellow fever vaccine.

This clonotype was seen many times. This chain connects TRBV14 to TRBJ2-6; D possibly matches TRBD1 or TRBD2 (5 bases each). The V gene's germline CDR1 is SGHDN and CDR2 FVKESK. Trimming took off 0 bases at V and 0 bases at J, with 12 bases between the two ends. The CDR3 has 18 residues. CDR3 sequence reads: CASSQDREILSGANVLTF. CDR3 bases: TGTGCCAGCAGCCAAGACAGGGAGATCCTCTCTGGGGCCAACGTCCTGACTTTC.

This clonotype showed up just a few times. The chain uses TRBV7-9 and TRBJ1-5, with 10 bases fitting TRBD1. The CDR3 is 14 residues long. J gave up 7 bases and V 8 bases, and 8 bases lay outside the gene matches. CDR1 SEHNR and CDR2 FQNEAQ come from the germline V gene (reference sequence). The CDR3 reads CASAGTGAKQPQHF. CDR3 sequence (DNA): TGTGCCAGCGCAGGGACAGGGGCAAAGCAGCCCCAGCATTTT.

This clonotype was observed many times. The J gene is TRBJ2-1, the V gene TRBV6-2 or TRBV6-3, with 9 positions matching TRBD2. CDR1 MNHEY and CDR2 SVGEGT come from the germline V gene. This CDR3 region has 15 residues. V shed 2 bases and J 7 bases; nucleotides not matched to a gene: 6. DNA for the CDR3: TGTGCCAGCAGTTACGAGGTAGCGGGGGCAAATGAGCAGTTCTTC. It translates to CASSYEVAGANEQFF.

This clonotype was seen repeatedly, ten times or more. The V gene is TRBV5-1, the J gene TRBJ2-5, with 8 nucleotides matching TRBD1. There are 15 residues in the CDR3. Germline CDR1 is SGHRS and CDR2 is YFSETQ. The V gene end was trimmed by 4 bases and the J gene end by 3 bases; junction bases not matched to a gene: 8. This CDR3 is CASSPGQGGEETQYF. The CDR3 DNA reads as TGCGCCAGCAGCCCCGGACAGGGTGGGGAAGAGACCCAGTACTTC.

This clonotype was picked up a small number of times. The chain recombines TRBV2 with TRBJ2-3; 8 bases line up with TRBD1. Looked up from germline, CDR1 is SNHLY and CDR2 is FYNNEI. The CDR3 runs 14 residues. V shed 6 bases and J 4 bases; nucleotides not matched to a gene: 6. The CDR3, as DNA: TGTGCCAGCAGAGAACAGGGGGGTGCAGATACGCAGTATTTT. Its protein is CASREQGGADTQYF.

Regarding this clonotype: A read error may account for a junction end that differs from germline. V and J are TRBV5-1 and TRBJ1-2; TRBD1 aligns across 11 bases. Germline CDR1 SGHRS, CDR2 YFSETQ. CDR3 length equals 13 residues. DNA for the CDR3: TGCGCCAGCAGCTTAGCCGGGACAGGGGGTTTTGCCTTC. Residues: CASSLAGTGGFAF.

This clonotype was found a few times. The chain combines TRBV6-6 with TRBJ2-3, with 11 nucleotides matching TRBD2. V trimming: 7 bases; J trimming: 2 bases; junction bases outside the gene matches: 2. Germline loops: CDR1 MNHNY, CDR2 SVGAGI (reference sequence). The CDR3 sequence is 14 residues long. The CDR3 sequence: CASMGLAVTDTQYF. The CDR3 coding sequence is TGTGCCAGCATGGGACTAGCGGTCACAGATACGCAGTATTTT.

This clonotype was seen more than once but under ten times. The chain couples TRBV4-1 to TRBJ2-3; D gene ambiguous. The CDR3 length is 12 residues. The germline V gene encodes CDR1 MGHRA and CDR2 YSYEKL. The germline V and J ends were trimmed by 1 base and 3 bases, with 2 bases remaining between them. The CDR3 protein is CASSQVTDTQYF. The CDR3 DNA reads as TGCGCCAGCAGCCAAGTTACAGATACGCAGTATTTT.

The chain links TRBV18 to TRBJ1-4; 8 positions agree with TRBD1. This CDR3 comprises 15 residues. The ends lost 3 bases at V and 6 bases at J; junction bases unmatched: 6. CDR1 KGHSH and CDR2 LQKENI come from the germline V gene. The DNA of the CDR3 is TGTGCCAGCTCACCCAGACAGGGGATATATGAAAAACTGTTTTTT. It is translated as CASSPRQGIYEKLFF. Filled out from reference TRBV18 and TRBJ1-4, the complete variable domain reads NAGVMQNPRHLVRRRGQEARLRCSPMKGHSHVYWYRQLPEEGLKFMVYLQKENIIDESGMPKERFSAEFPKEGPSILRIQQVVRGDSAAYFCASSPRQGIYEKLFFGSGTQLSVL.

This chain joins TRBV6-6 and TRBJ1-2; possible D gene TRBD1, 6 bases. Trimming left V 7 bases short and J 9 bases short, with 15 bases between. The CDR3 is 12 amino acids. Germline values: CDR1 MNHNY, CDR2 SVGAGI (reference sequence). CDR3 in amino acids: CASNLYRESYTF. The CDR3 DNA reads TGTGCCAGCAACCTTTACAGGGAGAGCTACACCTTC.

This clonotype was seen a handful of times. The chain uses TRBV4-2 and TRBJ1-1; D perhaps matches TRBD1 (5 bases). The CDR3 sequence is 16 residues long. V gave up 0 bases and J gave up 3 bases, with 14 bases separating them. Germline loops: CDR1 LGHNA, CDR2 YNFKEQ. The DNA for the CDR3 is TGTGCCAGCAGCCAAGAACACAGGTCCGGGGACACTGAAGCTTTCTTT. It is translated as CASSQEHRSGDTEAFF.

Ten or more counts support this clonotype. V is TRBV20-1 and J is TRBJ1-1; D remains unclear. This CDR3 is 13 amino acids long. Trimming pared 0 bases from V and 3 bases from J, leaving 8 bases between. CDR1 and CDR2 from the germline V gene are DFQATT and SNEGSKA (reference sequence). CDR3 DNA: TGCAGTGCTAGAGATCGTTCAGACACTGAAGCTTTCTTT. Translating it yields CSARDRSDTEAFF.

The count of this clonotype is one. The V call is TRBV30, the J call TRBJ2-1; TRBD1 might be the D (7 bases). The CDR3 is 15 amino acids. V dropped 0 bases and J dropped 3 bases, with 12 bases sitting between them. Germline V gives CDR1 GTSNPN, CDR2 SVGIG (reference sequence). CDR3 sequence (DNA): TGTGCCTGGAGTGTACCGCAGGGGGGCTACAATGAGCAGTTCTTC. Translation gives CAWSVPQGGYNEQFF.

This clonotype occurred many times. This chain uses TRBV5-1 with TRBJ2-5; tentatively, D is TRBD2 (7 bases). The CDR3 loop spans 14 amino acids. Germline-derived CDR1 and CDR2 are SGHRS and YFSETQ. Trimming took off 0 bases at V and 4 bases at J, with 10 bases between the two ends. The CDR3 DNA is TGCGCCAGCAGCTTGGTGGGGGGGCGAGAGACCCAGTACTTC. As protein: CASSLVGGRETQYF. Full variable domain (outside the CDR3, taken from reference TRBV5-1 and TRBJ2-5): KAGVTQTPRYLIKTRGQQVTLSCSPISGHRSVSWYQQTPGQGLQFLFEYFSETQRNKGNFPGRFSGRQFSNSRSEMNVSTLELGDSALYLCASSLVGGRETQYFGPGTRLLVL.

The gene calls are TRBV6-5 and TRBJ2-3; 11 bases align to TRBD2. With V trimmed by 0 bases and J by 5 bases, 1 base remained unmatched. Per germline, CDR1 MNHEY and CDR2 SVGAGI. The CDR3 runs 15 residues. The CDR3 nucleotides read TGTGCCAGCAGTTACTCGACTAGCGGGGTAGATACGCAGTATTTT. This sequence encodes CASSYSTSGVDTQYF.

This clonotype has more than one count but fewer than ten. CDR3 sequence (DNA): TGCGCCAGCAGCTCAGGGACGGATGAAAAACTGTTTTTT. Translation gives CASSSGTDEKLFF. V usage is TRBV5-1 and J usage is TRBJ1-4; D may be TRBD1 (5 bases). Between the trimmed V and J ends, which lost 3 bases and 6 bases, there was a span of 9 bases. This CDR3 has 13 residues. Germline CDR1 reads SGHRS; CDR2 reads YFSETQ.

This clonotype was recorded a few times. This sequence joins TRBV7-2 and TRBJ2-3; D unresolved. V dropped 5 bases and J dropped 0 bases, with 15 bases sitting between them. Germline V lookup: CDR1 SGHTA, CDR2 FQGNSA. The CDR3 contains 16 residues. The CDR3 region is CASSILGSPSTDTQYF. The DNA of the CDR3 is TGTGCCAGCAGCATATTGGGGTCGCCTAGCACAGATACGCAGTATTTT.

This chain links TRBV18 with TRBJ1-5; maybe TRBD1 (5 bases). Trimming took off 0 bases at V and 4 bases at J, with 13 bases between the two ends. Germline CDR1 KGHSH, CDR2 LQKENI. The CDR3 consists of 16 residues. The CDR3 region is CASSPPLLEGNQPQHF. For the CDR3, the DNA is TGTGCCAGCTCACCACCTCTCTTGGAGGGGAATCAGCCCCAGCATTTT.

This clonotype was seen a handful of times. The chain employs TRBV29-1 and TRBJ2-2; 7 nucleotides match TRBD2. The CDR3 extends over 12 amino acids. J lost 5 bases, V lost 5 bases, and 2 bases had no gene match. Germline assignment: CDR1 SQVTM and CDR2 ANQGSEA. The CDR3 nucleotides read TGCAGCGTTCCGCGGGGGACCGGGGAGCTGTTTTTT. Translated: CSVPRGTGELFF.

This clonotype was detected a few times. This rearrangement joins TRBV10-3 to TRBJ2-7; 11 nucleotides agree with TRBD2. After removal of 0 bases from V and 1 base from J, the junction contained 5 bases not matched to a gene. The length of the CDR3 is 17 residues. The germline CDR1 and CDR2 sequences are ENHRY and SYGVKD. The DNA of the CDR3 is TGTGCCATCAGTGAGTCGCTAGCGGGGGGACCTTCCTACGAGCAGTACGTC. This sequence encodes CAISESLAGGPSYEQYV.

This clonotype was seen more than once but under ten times. V is TRBV7-9 and J is TRBJ1-3, with no clear D. The CDR3 has 16 residues. The germline CDR1 and CDR2 sequences are SEHNR and FQNEAQ (reference sequence). V dropped 1 base and J dropped 4 bases, with 14 bases sitting between them. DNA of the CDR3: TGTGCCAGCAGCTTAGGATGGGCTCTGGCGGGAAACACCATATATTTT. This gives the protein CASSLGWALAGNTIYF.

This clonotype appeared a few times. This chain uses TRBV6-4 with TRBJ2-2; D unresolved. The CDR3 sequence is 13 residues long. Germline CDR1 reads MRHNA; CDR2 reads SNTAGT. The V end lost 8 bases, the J end lost 1 base, and 8 bases lay between the germline ends. CDR3 sequence: CASADLNTGELFF. The CDR3 coding sequence is TGTGCCAGCGCCGATCTGAACACCGGGGAGCTGTTTTTT.

V and J are TRBV7-3 and TRBJ2-1, with a tentative D call TRBD1 (6 bases). V lost 2 bases and J 5 bases, leaving 16 bases between the germline ends. Per the germline V gene, CDR1 is SGHTA and CDR2 is FQGTGA. The CDR3 has 16 amino acids. The CDR3 region has the DNA TGTGCCAGCAGCTTACTTCCAGGGGACACTAACAATGAGCAGTTCTTC. This sequence encodes CASSLLPGDTNNEQFF.

This clonotype was recorded at least ten times. The CDR3, as DNA: TGCGCCAGCAGCCAAGCACAACAGGGCACAGATACGCAGTATTTT. Its translation is CASSQAQQGTDTQYF. V gene TRBV4-3 combines with J gene TRBJ2-3, with D maybe TRBD1 (5 bases). Trimming cost V 1 base and J 1 base, with 9 bases left between them. Germline V gives CDR1 LGHNA, CDR2 YSLEER. The CDR3 spans 15 residues.

The chain uses TRBV7-9 and TRBJ2-3; D is undetermined. The V gene's germline CDR1 is SEHNR and CDR2 FQNEAQ (reference sequence). The V end lost 5 bases, the J end lost 1 base, and 4 bases lay between the germline ends. This CDR3 is built from 12 residues. CDR3 nucleotides: TGTGCCAGCAGCATCGGCACAGATACGCAGTATTTT. Protein: CASSIGTDTQYF.

The chain recombines TRBV4-3 with TRBJ1-2; 8 positions agree with TRBD1. CDR3 length: 15 amino acids. Germline trimming cut 1 base from V and 3 bases from J; bases unmatched to any gene: 4. Germline CDR1 reads LGHNA; CDR2 reads YSLEER. CDR3 DNA: TGCGCCAGCAGCCAAGTAGGACAGGGCCACTATGGCTACACCTTC. Protein sequence: CASSQVGQGHYGYTF.

This clonotype was seen a handful of times. The chain has TRBV6-2 or TRBV6-3 and TRBJ2-3; 10 nucleotides line up with TRBD2. In germline, CDR1 is MNHEY, CDR2 SVGEGT. V gave up 2 bases and J gave up 5 bases; unmatched junction bases: 10. CDR3 size: 17 residues. The DNA for the CDR3 is TGTGCCAGCAGTTACGGCTCCAGCGGGGGGGCGATAGATACGCAGTATTTT. Amino acids: CASSYGSSGGAIDTQYF.

The chain recombines TRBV12-3 or TRBV12-4 with TRBJ2-1; D not certain. Trimming took 5 bases from V and 2 from J, leaving 13 bases between them. The CDR3 is 15 residues long. CDR3 bases: TGTGCCAGCAGTCCCACATCCCCCGCCTACAATGAGCAGTTCTTC. This gives the protein CASSPTSPAYNEQFF.

The rearrangement joins TRBV5-5 to TRBJ2-6; maybe TRBD2 (6 bases). This CDR3 contains 17 residues. Germline CDR1 SGHKS, CDR2 YYEKEE (reference sequence). Trimming removed 4 bases from V and 0 bases from J, with 14 bases in between. CDR3 nucleotides: TGTGCCAGCAGCGCCCCGGGGGTTTACTCTGGGGCCAACGTCCTGACTTTC. Translating gives CASSAPGVYSGANVLTF.

The rearrangement links TRBV29-1 to TRBJ2-7, with 7 bases that match TRBD1. Germline lookup yields CDR1 SQVTM and CDR2 ANQGSEA. The CDR3 loop spans 14 amino acids. Losses at the gene ends were 6 bases for V and 0 bases for J; bases not matched to a gene: 8. CDR3 sequence (DNA): TGCAGCGTCCAACCGACAGGGCCCTCCTACGAGCAGTACTTC. The encoded protein is CSVQPTGPSYEQYF.

This chain uses TRBV7-2 with TRBJ2-7; 8 nucleotides align to TRBD1. This CDR3 contains 15 residues. V lost 4 bases, J lost 3 bases, and 8 bases stayed unmatched. CDR1 is SGHTA, CDR2 FQGNSA, per germline. This CDR3 reads CASSYGQGDFYEQYF. The DNA of the CDR3 is TGTGCCAGCAGCTACGGACAGGGAGATTTCTACGAGCAGTACTTC.

This clonotype turned up a few times. The chain is built from TRBV7-6 and TRBJ1-4; 7 bases are a match to TRBD1. V lost 5 bases, J lost 8 bases, and 11 bases stayed unmatched. This CDR3 is 15 amino acids long. CDR1 is SGHVS, CDR2 FNYEAQ, per germline. The CDR3, as DNA: TGTGCCAGCAGCCCCTGGACAGGTAGAAGGGAAAAACTGTTTTTT. It is translated as CASSPWTGRREKLFF.